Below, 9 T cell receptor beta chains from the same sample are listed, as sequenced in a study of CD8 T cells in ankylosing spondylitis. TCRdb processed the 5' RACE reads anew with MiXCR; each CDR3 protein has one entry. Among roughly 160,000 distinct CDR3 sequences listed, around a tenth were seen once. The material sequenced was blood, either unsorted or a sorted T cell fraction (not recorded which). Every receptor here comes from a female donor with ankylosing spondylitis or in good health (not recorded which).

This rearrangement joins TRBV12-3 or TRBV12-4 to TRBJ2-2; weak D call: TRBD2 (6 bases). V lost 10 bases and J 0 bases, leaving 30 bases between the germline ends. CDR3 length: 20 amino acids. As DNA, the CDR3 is TGTGCCATTCTACGCGGCCCGTGGCGGGGCGACGCCTCGAACACCGGGGAGCTGTTTTTT. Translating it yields CAILRGPWRGDASNTGELFF.

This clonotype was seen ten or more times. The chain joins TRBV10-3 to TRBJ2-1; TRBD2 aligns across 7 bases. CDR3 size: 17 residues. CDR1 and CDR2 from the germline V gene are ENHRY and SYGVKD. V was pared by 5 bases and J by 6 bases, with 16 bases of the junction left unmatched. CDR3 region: CAISPPMGGGPGNEQFF. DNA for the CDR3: TGTGCCATCAGTCCCCCCATGGGGGGAGGGCCCGGCAATGAGCAGTTCTTC.

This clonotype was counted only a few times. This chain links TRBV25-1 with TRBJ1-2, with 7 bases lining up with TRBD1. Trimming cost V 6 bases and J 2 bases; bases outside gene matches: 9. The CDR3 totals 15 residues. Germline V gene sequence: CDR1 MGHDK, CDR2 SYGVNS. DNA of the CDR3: TGTGCCAGCAGCCCTAGACGACAGGGCAACTATGGCTACACCTTC. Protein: CASSPRRQGNYGYTF.

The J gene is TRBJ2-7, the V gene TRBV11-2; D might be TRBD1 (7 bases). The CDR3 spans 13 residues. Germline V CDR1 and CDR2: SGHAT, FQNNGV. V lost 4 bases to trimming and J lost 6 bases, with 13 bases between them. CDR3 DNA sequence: TGTGCCAGCAGCTCCAGGGGGGTACCCGAGCAGTACTTC. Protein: CASSSRGVPEQYF. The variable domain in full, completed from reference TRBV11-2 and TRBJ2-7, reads EAGVAQSPRYKIIEKRQSVAFWCNPISGHATLYWYQQILGQGPKLLIQFQNNGVVDDSQLPKDRFSAERLKGVDSTLKIQPAKLEDSAVYLCASSSRGVPEQYFGPGTRLTVT.

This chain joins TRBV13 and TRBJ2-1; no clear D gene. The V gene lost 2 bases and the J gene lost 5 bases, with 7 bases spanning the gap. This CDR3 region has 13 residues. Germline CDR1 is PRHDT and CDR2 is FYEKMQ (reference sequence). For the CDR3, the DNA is TGTGCCAGCAGCTTAACGGTCGACAATGAGCAGTTCTTC. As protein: CASSLTVDNEQFF.

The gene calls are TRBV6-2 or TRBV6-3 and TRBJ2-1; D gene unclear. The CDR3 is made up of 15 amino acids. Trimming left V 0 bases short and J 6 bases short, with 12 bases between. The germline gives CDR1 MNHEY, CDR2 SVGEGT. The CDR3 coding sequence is TGTGCCAGCAGTTACTCTGTAGGTTGGAGCAATGAGCAGTTCTTC. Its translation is CASSYSVGWSNEQFF.

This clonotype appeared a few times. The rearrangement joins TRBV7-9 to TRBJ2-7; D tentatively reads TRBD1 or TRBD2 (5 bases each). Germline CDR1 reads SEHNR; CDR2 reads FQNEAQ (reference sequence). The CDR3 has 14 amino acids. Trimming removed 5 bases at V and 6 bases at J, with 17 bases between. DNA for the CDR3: TGTGCCAGCAGCCCTGGGACGGGAAGACCCGAGCAGTACTTC. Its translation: CASSPGTGRPEQYF. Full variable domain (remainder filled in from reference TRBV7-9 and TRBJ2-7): DTGVSQNPRHKITKRGQNVTFRCDPISEHNRLYWYRQTLGQGPEFLTYFQNEAQLEKSRLLSDRFSAERPKGSFSTLEIQRTEQGDSAMYLCASSPGTGRPEQYFGPGTRLTVT.

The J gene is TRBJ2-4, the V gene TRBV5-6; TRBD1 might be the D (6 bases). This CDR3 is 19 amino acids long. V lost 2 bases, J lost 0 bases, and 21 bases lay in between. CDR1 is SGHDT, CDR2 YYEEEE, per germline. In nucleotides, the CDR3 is TGTGCCAGCAGCTTAAGTTATTACGGACAGAGCCTAGCCAAAAACATTCAGTACTTC. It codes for CASSLSYYGQSLAKNIQYF. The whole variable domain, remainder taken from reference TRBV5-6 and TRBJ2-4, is DAGVTQSPTHLIKTRGQQVTLRCSPKSGHDTVSWYQQALGQGPQFIFQYYEEEERQRGNFPDRFSGHQFPNYSSELNVNALLLGDSALYLCASSLSYYGQSLAKNIQYFGAGTRLSVL.

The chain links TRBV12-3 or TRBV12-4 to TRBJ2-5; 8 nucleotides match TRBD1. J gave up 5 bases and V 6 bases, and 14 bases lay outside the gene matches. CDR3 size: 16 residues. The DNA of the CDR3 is TGTGCCAGCAGCCACCGGACAGGGCCTACGGGGGAGACCCAGTACTTC. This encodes CASSHRTGPTGETQYF.